This record concerns one TCR beta chain sequence. The data derive from a study of T cell changes during pregnancy in multiple sclerosis. CDR3 length: 14 amino acids. Looked up from germline, CDR1 is SNHLY and CDR2 is FYNNEI. The protocol was immunoSEQ multiplex PCR, while the TCRdb copy is restricted to in-frame clones and leaves out a portion. This sample has more than 80,000 clones; about 90% occur once, and the top ten carry roughly 4%. The J gene is TRBJ2-5, the V gene TRBV2, with 9 positions matching TRBD2. The DNA matches TRBJ2-7 better at its end, which makes the J call doubtful. The sequence was collected from a female donor in good health, serving as a control in a pregnancy study. Some clones in this sample may be carry-over from other donors' samples. Here the sequenced sample was PBMCs, taken in the first trimester of pregnancy. CDR3 in amino acids: CASSDIAGDYEQYF. CDR3 nucleotide sequence: TGTGCCAGCAGTGATATAGCGGGGGACTACGAGCAGTACTTC.